A single sample gave rise to the 15 T cell receptor beta chains below, sequenced in a study of chemoradiotherapy in HPV16-positive cancers (dated by TCRdb to between 2021 and 2022). Receptors were amplified or captured by the immunoSEQ multiplex PCR assay. In TCRdb, the immuneACCESS table is reduced to in-frame sequences with V and J assigned. These tables do not hold every clone; where another copy was compared, an unresolved V gene accounts for under half, and the others remain unexplained. This sample is represented by approximately 5,000 clones; approximately 84% of them were singletons. Of the sample, less than 15% falls within the top ten clones. The sequencing used tumor tissue, collected from a patient who underwent chemoradiotherapy. These receptors were collected from a human donor with HPV-associated anogenital cancer.

The chain is built from TRBV5-5 and TRBJ2-2; no definite D call. From germline, CDR1 is SGHKS and CDR2 YYEKEE (reference sequence). The V end lost 4 bases, the J end lost 2 bases, and 18 bases lay between the germline ends. The CDR3 covers 17 residues. CDR3 residues: CASSPLYFGSNTGELFF. The CDR3 DNA reads TGTGCCAGCAGCCCCCTATATTTTGGTTCTAACACCGGGGAGCTGTTTTTT.

This clone was seen once. V gene TRBV11-2 combines with J gene TRBJ2-7; D not certain. V was pared by 3 bases and J by 0 bases, with 9 bases between. CDR3 length: 14 amino acids. Germline values: CDR1 SGHAT, CDR2 FQNNGV. The CDR3 sequence is CASSFRPGSYEQYF. CDR3 in DNA: TGTGCCAGCAGCTTCCGACCGGGCTCCTACGAGCAGTACTTC.

There are a few counts of this clone. The rearrangement uses TRBV7-2 and TRBJ2-7, with D possibly matching TRBD2 (6 bases). Germline CDR1 is SGHTA and CDR2 is FQGNSA. V was cut by 3 bases and J by 2 bases, with 11 bases left in between. There are 14 residues in the CDR3. CDR3 in DNA: TGTGCCAGCAGCTTTGGGGGGACTGCCTACGAGCAGTACTTC. Its protein is CASSFGGTAYEQYF.

This clone has a handful of counts. This chain uses TRBV6-6 with TRBJ1-6; D remains unclear. Germline values: CDR1 MNHNY, CDR2 SVGAGI (reference sequence). The V end was cut by 7 bases, the J end by 5 bases, with 6 bases between. This CDR3 has 12 residues. The DNA for the CDR3 is TGTGCCAGCACCGCCGATAATTCACCCCTCCACTTT. Protein product: CASTADNSPLHF.

This chain uses TRBV19 with TRBJ2-7; D perhaps matches TRBD1 (6 bases). The germline V gene has CDR1 LNHDA and CDR2 SQIVND (reference sequence). This CDR3 comprises 16 residues. The ends were cut back, 5 bases at V and 3 bases at J, with 20 bases in the middle. This chain's CDR3 is CASSPSPGVVSYEQYF. As DNA, the CDR3 is TGTGCCAGTAGTCCAAGCCCAGGGGTGGTCAGCTACGAGCAGTACTTC.

The chain carries TRBV5-1 and TRBJ2-5, with D maybe TRBD1 (5 bases). V lost 0 bases and J 1 base, leaving 13 bases between the germline ends. Germline loops: CDR1 SGHRS, CDR2 YFSETQ. The CDR3 contains 16 residues. The CDR3 nucleotides read TGCGCCAGCAGCTTGGGGGGCCAAGCGTCCCAAGAGACCCAGTACTTC. Amino acids: CASSLGGQASQETQYF.

This clone ranks as large (0.1 to 1%). V is TRBV10-3 and J is TRBJ2-5, with D tentatively TRBD2 (7 bases). The CDR3 sequence is 14 residues long. CDR1 is ENHRY and CDR2 is SYGVKD in the germline V gene. Trimming cost V 10 bases and J 2 bases, with 17 bases left between them. Here the CDR3 reads CATYRGAPQETQYF. CDR3 nucleotide sequence: TGTGCCACCTATCGGGGGGCGCCGCAAGAGACCCAGTACTTC.

The chain employs TRBV7-6 and TRBJ2-3; TRBD1 or TRBD2 may be the D gene (5 bases each). V was shortened by 5 bases and J by 0 bases, with 15 bases between the two germline ends. The CDR3 runs to 16 residues. Germline CDR1 reads SGHVS; CDR2 reads FNYEAQ. CDR3 region: CASSARDGTSTDTQYF. In DNA form, the CDR3 reads TGTGCCAGCAGCGCCAGGGACGGTACTAGCACAGATACGCAGTATTTT.

This clone was seen a single time. The gene calls are TRBV5-1 and TRBJ1-6; D is undetermined. Germline V gene lookup returns CDR1 SGHRS and CDR2 YFSETQ. Deletions cut 4 bases from V and 9 bases from J, with 23 bases between. This CDR3 has 17 amino acids. CDR3 region: CASSSRHIWPFSSPLHF. DNA for the CDR3: TGCGCCAGCAGCAGTAGACATATTTGGCCATTTAGTTCACCCCTCCACTTT.

This clone came up a few times. The J gene is TRBJ1-1, the V gene TRBV10-3; D is undetermined. The V gene lost 11 bases and the J gene lost 1 base, with 11 bases spanning the gap. The CDR3 is made up of 12 amino acids. Germline V gene sequence: CDR1 ENHRY, CDR2 SYGVKD. The CDR3 sequence is CAVIGKNTEAFF. As DNA, the CDR3 is TGTGCCGTAATCGGGAAGAACACTGAAGCTTTCTTT.

The chain joins TRBV9 to TRBJ1-2; 11 bases match TRBD1. Germline V gene lookup returns CDR1 SGDLS and CDR2 YYNGEE. V trimming: 3 bases; J trimming: 6 bases; junction bases outside the gene matches: 4. The CDR3 runs 14 residues. The CDR3 DNA reads as TGTGCCAGCAGCGCCCGGGACAGGGGGGATGGCTACACCTTC. Protein: CASSARDRGDGYTF.

In this sample, this clone turned up a few times. The rearrangement links TRBV18 to TRBJ1-1; TRBD1 matches 11 bases. From germline, CDR1 is KGHSH and CDR2 LQKENI. V trimming: 6 bases; J trimming: 7 bases; junction bases outside the gene matches: 7. The CDR3 loop spans 14 amino acids. The CDR3 DNA sequence: TGTGCCAGCTCGCCGGGACAGGGGGTCAGTGAAGCTTTCTTT. Translation gives CASSPGQGVSEAFF.

This chain connects TRBV9 to TRBJ2-2; D call uncertain. CDR1 is SGDLS and CDR2 is YYNGEE in the germline V gene. V lost 4 bases to trimming and J lost 7 bases, with 8 bases between them. The CDR3 consists of 12 residues. The DNA of the CDR3 is TGTGCCAGCAGCTTTGAATTCGGGGAGCTGTTTTTT. As protein: CASSFEFGELFF.

This clone was counted a single time. The chain joins TRBV5-4 to TRBJ1-6; TRBD1 might be the D (5 bases). The length of the CDR3 is 17 residues. CDR1 SGHNT and CDR2 YYREEE come from the germline V gene (reference sequence). V dropped 7 bases and J dropped 9 bases, with 26 bases sitting between them. This chain's CDR3 is CASQPKGQGIEGSPLHF. In DNA, the CDR3 is TGTGCCAGCCAACCCAAAGGGCAGGGCATAGAAGGTTCACCCCTCCACTTT. Drawing the rest from reference TRBV5-4 and TRBJ1-6, the complete variable domain is ETGVTQSPTHLIKTRGQQVTLRCSSQSGHNTVSWYQQALGQGPQFIFQYYREEENGRGNFPPRFSGLQFPNYSSELNVNALELDDSALYLCASQPKGQGIEGSPLHFGNGTRLTVT.

J is TRBJ1-4 and V is TRBV19; TRBD1 is a possible D gene (5 bases). CDR3 length equals 11 residues. V shed 11 bases and J shed 7 bases, with 11 bases lying between them. The germline V gene has CDR1 LNHDA and CDR2 SQIVND (reference sequence). The CDR3 sequence: CAAGHSEKLFF. The CDR3 coding sequence is TGTGCCGCAGGACACTCTGAAAAACTGTTTTTT.